The clone carrying this T cell receptor beta chain occurred a few times. This record comes from a study of blood T cells in healthy people across ages. At the level of the study: Using template switching, researchers captured about one barcoded beta molecule for each two T cells.

V was clipped by 2 bases and J by 3 bases; unmatched bases: 6. The germline gives CDR1 WNHNN, CDR2 SYGVQD (reference sequence). The CDR3 is made up of 15 amino acids. The use of a sample-barcoded 5' primer and a J-beta primer mix characterized a second PCR of about 7 to 12 cycles. Through a template-switch adaptor with 12 random nucleotides, each cDNA molecule received a tag. Each CDR3 protein is one row after TCRdb ran MiXCR on the 5' RACE reads. The sample shows roughly 1.6 million distinct CDR3 sequences, 34% of them seen only once. This clonotype was sampled from a woman younger than 45 in good health. The V call is TRBV10-1, the J call TRBJ2-5, with TRBD1 matching over 7 bases. The specimen sequenced was blood. The CDR3, as DNA: TGCGCCAGCAGTGAGCCTCGGGACAGAGAAGAGACCCAGTACTTC. Translated: CASSEPRDREETQYF.